Sequencing of this T cell receptor beta chain was carried out in a study of blood T cell repertoires in COVID-19. Study context: Samples of COVID-19 (acute and convalescent) were obtained from the United States, Italy and Spain.

TCRdb's copy holds only in-frame clones and misses some; the assay was immunoSEQ multiplex PCR. The data hold some 200,000 clones, with about 85% observed a single time. V was clipped by 4 bases and J by 4 bases, with 5 bases between them. The CDR3 length is 11 residues. Per germline, CDR1 SGHRS and CDR2 YFSETQ. Patients from Seattle were sampled longitudinally, starting during active infection. Sequencing input: peripheral blood. This sequence joins TRBV5-1 and TRBJ2-5; no clear D. The clonotype originates from a woman at least 80 years old with COVID-19, enrolled during active disease. The CDR3 region is CASSLRETQYF. CDR3 sequence (DNA): TGCGCCAGCAGCCTAAGAGAGACCCAGTACTTC.